This passage covers 5 T cell receptor beta chains from one sample sequenced in a study of CD8+ T cells in alopecia areata. It was cDNA, reverse transcribed from extracted RNA, that served as the sequencing template. TCRdb's copy holds only in-frame clones and misses some; the assay was immunoSEQ multiplex PCR. This sample has 140,000 to 150,000 clones, with about 56% found just once. Regarding treatment: oral pan-JAK inhibitor, 5-10 mg twice daily. This specimen was CD8+ T cells sorted from blood, taken at week 4, from a patient treated with tofacitinib. The receptors derive from a human donor with alopecia areata.

The chain joins TRBV6-5 to TRBJ2-1; D is ambiguous. Looked up from germline, CDR1 is MNHEY and CDR2 is SVGAGI. The ends were cut back, 0 bases at V and 9 bases at J, with 6 bases in the middle. The CDR3 is 12 residues long. CDR3 coding DNA: TGTGCCAGCAGTTACTCGGAAAGTGAGCAGTTCTTC. The encoded protein is CASSYSESEQFF.

This clone was detected only once. The same CDR3 can be traced to other DNA sequences in this sample. The gene calls are TRBV5-6 and TRBJ1-1; possible D gene TRBD1, 5 bases. CDR1 and CDR2 (germline): SGHDT, YYEEEE. Trimming removed 3 bases at V and 1 base at J, with 10 bases between. This CDR3 has 14 amino acids. The CDR3 nucleotides read TGTGCCAGCAGCTGGGACCGAGGGAACACTGAAGCTTTCTTT. Protein product: CASSWDRGNTEAFF.

The chain uses TRBV6-5 and TRBJ2-5, with TRBD1 identical over 9 bases. The CDR3 has 13 amino acids. The V and J ends lost 7 bases and 4 bases, in that order; junction bases with no gene match: 4. The germline V gene encodes CDR1 MNHEY and CDR2 SVGAGI. The CDR3 nucleotides read TGTGCCAGCACCGGGACAGGGAGAGAGACCCAGTACTTC. Encoded protein: CASTGTGRETQYF.

V is TRBV9 and J is TRBJ2-1, with D perhaps TRBD1 or TRBD2 (5 bases each). Trimming stripped 3 bases from V and 8 bases from J, with 12 bases between. CDR3 length: 13 residues. Germline lookup yields CDR1 SGDLS and CDR2 YYNGEE. The CDR3 loop reads CASSGSRGDEQFF. CDR3 in DNA: TGTGCCAGCAGCGGATCCCGGGGCGATGAGCAGTTCTTC.

This clone was found a few times. The chain carries TRBV30 and TRBJ2-3, with 9 bases matching TRBD1. V lost 4 bases and J lost 3; bases outside the gene matches: 5. CDR1 is GTSNPN, CDR2 SVGIG, per germline (reference sequence). The CDR3 loop spans 14 amino acids. CDR3 in amino acids: CAWTWDRVTDTQYF. In DNA form, the CDR3 reads TGTGCCTGGACCTGGGACAGGGTAACAGATACGCAGTATTTT.